This T cell receptor beta chain stems from a study of cytomegalovirus exposure and HLA in healthy donors. Study-level background: The approximately 120 validation repertoires were reported in a later analysis to have been generated on the same platform as the approximately 700 first-cohort repertoires.

Whole-study results and caveats: High specificity and sensitivity for cytomegalovirus status were reported for the classifier. The CMV antigen specificity of a few CMV-associated chains was confirmed through in vitro analysis. One later analysis, an examination of the 100 to 150 validation repertoires, found that first-cohort TCR clusters tended to co-occur in them.

Some clones are missing from TCRdb's copy, which holds only in-frame ones; the method was immunoSEQ multiplex PCR. This sample has 150,000 to 250,000 clones; about 81% occur once, and the top ten carry roughly 1.2%. This CDR3 is 15 amino acids long. The V and J ends lost 1 base and 2 bases, in that order; junction bases with no gene match: 4. Germline CDR1 is SGDLS and CDR2 is YYNGEE. Note on this clone: No antigen is known for it.

This TCR came from a woman aged 25 to 39 in good health and CMV-seronegative. Sequenced input: PBMCs. This chain uses TRBV9 with TRBJ2-3; 7 nucleotides line up with TRBD1. CDR3 sequence: CASSVSGTATDTQYF. In nucleotides, the CDR3 is TGTGCCAGCAGCGTATCCGGGACAGCCACAGATACGCAGTATTTT.